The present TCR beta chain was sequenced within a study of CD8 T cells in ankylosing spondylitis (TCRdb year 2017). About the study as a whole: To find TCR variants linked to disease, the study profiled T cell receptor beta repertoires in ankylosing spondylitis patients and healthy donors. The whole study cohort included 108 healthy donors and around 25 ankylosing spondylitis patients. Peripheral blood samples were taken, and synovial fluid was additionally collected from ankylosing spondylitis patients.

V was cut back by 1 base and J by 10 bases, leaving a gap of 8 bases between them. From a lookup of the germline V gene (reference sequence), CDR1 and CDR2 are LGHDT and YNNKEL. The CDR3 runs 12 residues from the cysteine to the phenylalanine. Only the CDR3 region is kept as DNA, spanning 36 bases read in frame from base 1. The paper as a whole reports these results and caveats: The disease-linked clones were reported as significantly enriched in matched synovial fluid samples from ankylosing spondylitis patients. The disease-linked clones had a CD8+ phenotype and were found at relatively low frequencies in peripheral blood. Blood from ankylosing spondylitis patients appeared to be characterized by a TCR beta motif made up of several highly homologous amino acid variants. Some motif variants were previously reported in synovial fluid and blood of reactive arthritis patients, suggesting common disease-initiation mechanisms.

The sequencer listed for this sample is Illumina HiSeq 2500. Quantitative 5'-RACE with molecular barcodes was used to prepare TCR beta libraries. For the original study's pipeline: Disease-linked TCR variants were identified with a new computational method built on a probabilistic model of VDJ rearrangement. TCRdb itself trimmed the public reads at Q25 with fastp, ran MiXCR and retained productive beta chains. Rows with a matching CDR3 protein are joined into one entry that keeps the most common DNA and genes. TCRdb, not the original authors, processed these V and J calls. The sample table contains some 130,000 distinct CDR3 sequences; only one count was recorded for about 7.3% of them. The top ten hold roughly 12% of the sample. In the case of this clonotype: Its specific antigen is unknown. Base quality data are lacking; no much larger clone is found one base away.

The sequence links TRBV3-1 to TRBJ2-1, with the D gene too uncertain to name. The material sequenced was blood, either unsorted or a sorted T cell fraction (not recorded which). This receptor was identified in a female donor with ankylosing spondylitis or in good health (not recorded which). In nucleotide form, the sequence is TGTGCCAGCAGCCAAGGGAACAGCGAGCAGTTCTTC. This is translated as CASSQGNSEQFF.